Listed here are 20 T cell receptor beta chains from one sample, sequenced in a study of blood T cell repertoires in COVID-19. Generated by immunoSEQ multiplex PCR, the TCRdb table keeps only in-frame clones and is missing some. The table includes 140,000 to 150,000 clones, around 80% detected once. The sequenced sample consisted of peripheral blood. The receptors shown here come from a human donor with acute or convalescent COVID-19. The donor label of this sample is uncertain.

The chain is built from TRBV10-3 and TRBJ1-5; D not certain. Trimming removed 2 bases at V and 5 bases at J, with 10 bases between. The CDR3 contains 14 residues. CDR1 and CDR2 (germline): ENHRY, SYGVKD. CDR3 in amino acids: CAISEEPTDQPQHF. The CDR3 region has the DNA TGTGCCATCAGTGAGGAACCAACAGATCAGCCCCAGCATTTT.

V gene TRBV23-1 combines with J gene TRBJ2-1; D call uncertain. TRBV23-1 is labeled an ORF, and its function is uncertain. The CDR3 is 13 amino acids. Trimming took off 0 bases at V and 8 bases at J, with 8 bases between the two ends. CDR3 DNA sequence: TGCGCCAGCAGTCAATCCCCTAACCATGAGCAGTTCTTC. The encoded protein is CASSQSPNHEQFF.

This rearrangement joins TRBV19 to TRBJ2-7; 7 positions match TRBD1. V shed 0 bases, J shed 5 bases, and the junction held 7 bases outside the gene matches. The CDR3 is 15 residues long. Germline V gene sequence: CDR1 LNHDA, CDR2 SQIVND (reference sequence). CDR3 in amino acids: CASSIEGTVFNEQYF. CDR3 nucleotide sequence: TGTGCCAGTAGTATAGAGGGGACAGTCTTTAACGAGCAGTACTTC.

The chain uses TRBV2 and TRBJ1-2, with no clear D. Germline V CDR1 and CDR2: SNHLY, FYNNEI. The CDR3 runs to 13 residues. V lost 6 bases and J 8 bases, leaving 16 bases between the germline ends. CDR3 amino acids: CASRDQGVKGYTF. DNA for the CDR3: TGTGCCAGCAGAGACCAAGGAGTAAAGGGCTACACCTTC.

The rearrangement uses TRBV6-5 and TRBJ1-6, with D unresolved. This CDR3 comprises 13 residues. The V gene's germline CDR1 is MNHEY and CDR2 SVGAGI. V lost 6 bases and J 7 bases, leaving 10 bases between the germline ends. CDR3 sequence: CASRGRQNSPLHF. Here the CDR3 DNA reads TGTGCCAGCAGGGGCCGGCAGAATTCACCCCTCCACTTT.

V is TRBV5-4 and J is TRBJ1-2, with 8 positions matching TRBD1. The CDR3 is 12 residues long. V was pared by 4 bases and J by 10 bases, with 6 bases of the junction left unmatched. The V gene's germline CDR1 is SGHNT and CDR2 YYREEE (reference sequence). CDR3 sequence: CASSTPQGVYTF. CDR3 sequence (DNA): TGTGCCAGCAGCACCCCACAGGGGGTCTACACCTTC.

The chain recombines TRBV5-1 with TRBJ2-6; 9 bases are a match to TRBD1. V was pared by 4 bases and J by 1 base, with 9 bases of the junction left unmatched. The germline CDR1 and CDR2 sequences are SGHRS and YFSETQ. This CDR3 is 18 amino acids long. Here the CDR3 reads CASSIGTGRLSGANVLTF. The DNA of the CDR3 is TGCGCCAGCAGCATCGGGACAGGGAGATTATCTGGGGCCAACGTCCTGACTTTC.

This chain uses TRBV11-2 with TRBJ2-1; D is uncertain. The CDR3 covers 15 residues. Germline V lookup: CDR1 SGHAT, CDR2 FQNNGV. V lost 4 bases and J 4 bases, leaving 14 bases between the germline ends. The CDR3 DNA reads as TGTGCCAGCAGCTATACACGAATCGATTACAATGAGCAGTTCTTC. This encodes CASSYTRIDYNEQFF.

Written as DNA, the CDR3 is TGTGCCAGCAGCCAAGGCTCCAGCGGGGGGGCGGCCGGGGAGCTGTTTTTT. It translates to CASSQGSSGGAAGELFF. This chain uses TRBV4-2 with TRBJ2-2; 10 positions agree with TRBD2. The CDR3 is 17 residues long. Germline CDR1 LGHNA, CDR2 YNFKEQ. The V and J ends lost 1 base and 6 bases, in that order; junction bases with no gene match: 8.

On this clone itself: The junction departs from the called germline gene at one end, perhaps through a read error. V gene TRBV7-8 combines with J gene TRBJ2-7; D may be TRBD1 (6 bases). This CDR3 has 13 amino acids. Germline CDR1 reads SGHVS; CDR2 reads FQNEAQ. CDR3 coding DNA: TGTGCCAGCAGCTTAACCACCACAGGGCGTAAGCACTTC. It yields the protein CASSLTTTGRKHF.

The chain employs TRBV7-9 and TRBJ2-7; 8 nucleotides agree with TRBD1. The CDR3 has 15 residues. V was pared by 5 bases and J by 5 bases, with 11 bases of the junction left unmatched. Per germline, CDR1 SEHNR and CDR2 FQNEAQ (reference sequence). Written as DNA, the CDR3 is TGTGCCAGCAGCACTACCCGGACAGGGAGCAACGAGCAGTACTTC. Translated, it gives CASSTTRTGSNEQYF.

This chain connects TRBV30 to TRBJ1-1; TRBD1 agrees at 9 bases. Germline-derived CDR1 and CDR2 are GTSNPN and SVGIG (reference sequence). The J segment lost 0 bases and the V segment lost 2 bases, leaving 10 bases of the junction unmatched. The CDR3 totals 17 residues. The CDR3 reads CAWSHLDRGTMNTEAFF. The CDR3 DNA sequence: TGTGCCTGGAGTCATCTTGACAGGGGGACGATGAACACTGAAGCTTTCTTT.

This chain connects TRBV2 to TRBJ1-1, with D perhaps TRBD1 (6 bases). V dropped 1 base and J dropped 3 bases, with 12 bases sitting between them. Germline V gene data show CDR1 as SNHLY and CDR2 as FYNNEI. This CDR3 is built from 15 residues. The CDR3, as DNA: TGTGCCAGCAGTGAAGTGGGGACATCGGACACTGAAGCTTTCTTT. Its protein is CASSEVGTSDTEAFF.

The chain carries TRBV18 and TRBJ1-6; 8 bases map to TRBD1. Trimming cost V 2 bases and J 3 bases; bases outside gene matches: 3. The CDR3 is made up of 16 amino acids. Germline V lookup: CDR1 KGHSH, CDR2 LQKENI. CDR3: CASSPGQGGYNSPLHF. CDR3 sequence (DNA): TGTGCCAGCTCACCAGGACAGGGCGGCTATAATTCACCCCTCCACTTT.

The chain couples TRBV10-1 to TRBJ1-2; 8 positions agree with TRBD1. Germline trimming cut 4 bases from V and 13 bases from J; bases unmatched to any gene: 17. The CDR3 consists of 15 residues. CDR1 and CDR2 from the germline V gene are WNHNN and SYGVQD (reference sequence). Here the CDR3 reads CASSVGTDWTGLLTF. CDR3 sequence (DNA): TGCGCCAGCAGTGTCGGGACCGACTGGACAGGGTTGCTCACCTTC.

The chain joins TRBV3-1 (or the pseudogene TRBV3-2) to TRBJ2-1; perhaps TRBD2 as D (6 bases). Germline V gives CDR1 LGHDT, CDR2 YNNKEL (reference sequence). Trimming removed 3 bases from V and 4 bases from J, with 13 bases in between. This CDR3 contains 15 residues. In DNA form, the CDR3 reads TGTGCCAGCAGCCAGGCTGCCGGGGGTTACAATGAGCAGTTCTTC. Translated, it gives CASSQAAGGYNEQFF.

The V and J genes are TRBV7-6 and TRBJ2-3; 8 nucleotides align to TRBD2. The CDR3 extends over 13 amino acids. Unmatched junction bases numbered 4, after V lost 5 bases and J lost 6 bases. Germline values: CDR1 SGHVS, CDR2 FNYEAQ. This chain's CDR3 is CASSPGLVDTQYF. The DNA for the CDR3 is TGTGCCAGCAGCCCGGGACTAGTGGATACGCAGTATTTT.

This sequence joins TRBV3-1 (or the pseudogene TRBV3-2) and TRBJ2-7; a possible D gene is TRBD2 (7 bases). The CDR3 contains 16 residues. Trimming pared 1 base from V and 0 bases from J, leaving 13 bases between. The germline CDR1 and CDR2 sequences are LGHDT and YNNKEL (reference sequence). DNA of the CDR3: TGTGCCAGCAGCCAAGGAGGGGGGGGCTACTCCTACGAGCAGTACTTC. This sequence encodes CASSQGGGGYSYEQYF.

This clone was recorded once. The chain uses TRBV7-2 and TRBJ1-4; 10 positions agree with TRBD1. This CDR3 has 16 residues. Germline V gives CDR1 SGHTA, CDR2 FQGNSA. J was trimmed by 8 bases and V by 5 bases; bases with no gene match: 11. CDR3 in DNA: TGTGCCAGCAGCAACCTCCGGGACAGGGGACACGAAAAACTGTTTTTT. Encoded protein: CASSNLRDRGHEKLFF.

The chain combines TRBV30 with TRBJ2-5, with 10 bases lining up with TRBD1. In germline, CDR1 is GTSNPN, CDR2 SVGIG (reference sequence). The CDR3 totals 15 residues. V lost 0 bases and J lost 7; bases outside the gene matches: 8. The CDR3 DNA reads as TGTGCCTGGAGTGTGGGGACAGGGGCTTCCGGGACCCAGTACTTC. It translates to CAWSVGTGASGTQYF.